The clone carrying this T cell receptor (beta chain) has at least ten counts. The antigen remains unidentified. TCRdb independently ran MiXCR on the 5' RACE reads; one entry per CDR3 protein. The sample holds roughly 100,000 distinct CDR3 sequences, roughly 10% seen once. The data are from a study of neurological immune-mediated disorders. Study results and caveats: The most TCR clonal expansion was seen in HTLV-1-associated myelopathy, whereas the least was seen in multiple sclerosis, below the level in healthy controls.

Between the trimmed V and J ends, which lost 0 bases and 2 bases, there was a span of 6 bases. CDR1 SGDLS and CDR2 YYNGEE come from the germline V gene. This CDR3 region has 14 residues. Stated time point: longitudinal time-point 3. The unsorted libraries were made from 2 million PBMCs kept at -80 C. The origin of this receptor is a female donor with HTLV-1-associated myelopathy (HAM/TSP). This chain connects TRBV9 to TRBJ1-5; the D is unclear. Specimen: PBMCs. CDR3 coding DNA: TGTGCCAGCAGCGTAGGAATGGGCAATCAGCCCCAGCATTTT. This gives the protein CASSVGMGNQPQHF.